Reported below is one TCR beta chain. The entry originates in a study of PD-1 blockade in classical Hodgkin lymphoma. Generated by immunoSEQ multiplex PCR, the TCRdb table keeps only in-frame clones and is missing some. This table has 25,000 to 30,000 clones, around 84% appearing once. All patients relapsed after autologous stem cell transplantation, and brentuximab vedotin exposure varied. The CDR3 loop spans 14 amino acids. The germline V gene encodes CDR1 SGHTA and CDR2 FQGTGA. V was cut by 3 bases and J by 5 bases, with 13 bases left in between. The receptor comes from a human donor with classical Hodgkin lymphoma. The V gene is TRBV7-3, the J gene TRBJ1-1; TRBD1 is a possible D gene (5 bases). The sequencing here drew on peripheral blood mononuclear cells (PBMCs), taken before the second cycle of nivolumab. CDR3 sequence reads: CASSLQGEGTEAFF. CDR3 DNA sequence: TGTGCCAGCAGCTTGCAAGGGGAGGGAACTGAAGCTTTCTTT.